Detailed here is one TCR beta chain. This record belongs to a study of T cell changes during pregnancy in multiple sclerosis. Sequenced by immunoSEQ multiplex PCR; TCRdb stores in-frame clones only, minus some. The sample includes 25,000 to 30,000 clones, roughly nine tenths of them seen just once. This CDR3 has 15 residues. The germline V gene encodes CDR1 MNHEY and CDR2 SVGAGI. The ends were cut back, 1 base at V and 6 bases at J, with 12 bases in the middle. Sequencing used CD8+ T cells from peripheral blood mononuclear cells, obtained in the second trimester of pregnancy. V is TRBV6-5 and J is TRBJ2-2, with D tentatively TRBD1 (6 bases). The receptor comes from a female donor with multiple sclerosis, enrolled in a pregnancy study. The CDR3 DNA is TGTGCCAGCAGTTACTTCACAGGGTTTGCCGGGGAGCTGTTTTTT. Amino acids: CASSYFTGFAGELFF.